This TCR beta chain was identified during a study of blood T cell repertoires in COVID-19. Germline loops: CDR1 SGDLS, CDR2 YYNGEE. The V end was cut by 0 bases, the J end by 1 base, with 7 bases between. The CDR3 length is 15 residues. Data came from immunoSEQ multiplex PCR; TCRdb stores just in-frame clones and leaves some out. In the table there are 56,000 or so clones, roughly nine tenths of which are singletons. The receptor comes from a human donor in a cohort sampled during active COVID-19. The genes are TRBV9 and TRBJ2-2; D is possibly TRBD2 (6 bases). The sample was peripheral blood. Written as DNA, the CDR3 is TGTGCCAGCAGCGTAGTGGGGGGGAACACCGGGGAGCTGTTTTTT. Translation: CASSVVGGNTGELFF.